Sequencing of this T cell receptor beta chain was carried out in a study of cytomegalovirus exposure and HLA in healthy donors. The study's findings and limits: Cytomegalovirus-associated TCR beta chains were listed, numbering some 170. Cytomegalovirus status was reportedly diagnosed by the classifier with high specificity and sensitivity. According to a subsequent analysis, TCR clusters from the first cohort were inclined to appear together in the roughly 130 validation repertoires.

Method: immunoSEQ multiplex PCR; TCRdb's copy keeps in-frame clones and lacks some. This table holds under 100,000 clones, roughly 96% found once. Comments on this clone: The antigen is not known.

The donors were in the roughly 110-subject validation cohort, distinct from the roughly 720-subject first cohort. The source of this sequence is a man aged 18-30 years in good health and CMV-seronegative. Sequenced material: PBMCs.

For the CDR3, the DNA is TGTGCCAGCAGCTCCTCCCTAGAAGCGTTCCCCTCCTACAATGAGCAGTTCTTC. Protein product: CASSSSLEAFPSYNEQFF. The chain links TRBV5-6 to TRBJ2-1; D is unresolved. Trimming shortened V by 3 bases and J by 0 bases, and 19 bases separated the two germline ends. The length of the CDR3 is 18 residues. Germline CDR1 is SGHDT and CDR2 is YYEEEE.